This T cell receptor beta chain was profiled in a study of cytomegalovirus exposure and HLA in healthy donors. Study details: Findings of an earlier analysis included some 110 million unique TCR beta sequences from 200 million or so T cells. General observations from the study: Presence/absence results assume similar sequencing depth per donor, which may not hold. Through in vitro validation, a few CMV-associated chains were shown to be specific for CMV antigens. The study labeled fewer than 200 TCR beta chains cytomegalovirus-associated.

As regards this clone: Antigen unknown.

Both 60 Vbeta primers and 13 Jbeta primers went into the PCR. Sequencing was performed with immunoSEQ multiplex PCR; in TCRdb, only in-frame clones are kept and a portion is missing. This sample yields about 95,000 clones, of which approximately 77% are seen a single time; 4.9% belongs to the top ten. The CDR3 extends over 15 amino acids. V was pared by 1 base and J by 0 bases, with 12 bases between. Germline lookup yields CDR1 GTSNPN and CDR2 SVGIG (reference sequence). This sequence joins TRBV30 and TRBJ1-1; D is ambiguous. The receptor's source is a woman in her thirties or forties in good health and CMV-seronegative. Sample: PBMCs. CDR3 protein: CAWSALSVMNTEAFF. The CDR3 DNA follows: TGTGCCTGGAGTGCCCTTAGCGTCATGAACACTGAAGCTTTCTTT.